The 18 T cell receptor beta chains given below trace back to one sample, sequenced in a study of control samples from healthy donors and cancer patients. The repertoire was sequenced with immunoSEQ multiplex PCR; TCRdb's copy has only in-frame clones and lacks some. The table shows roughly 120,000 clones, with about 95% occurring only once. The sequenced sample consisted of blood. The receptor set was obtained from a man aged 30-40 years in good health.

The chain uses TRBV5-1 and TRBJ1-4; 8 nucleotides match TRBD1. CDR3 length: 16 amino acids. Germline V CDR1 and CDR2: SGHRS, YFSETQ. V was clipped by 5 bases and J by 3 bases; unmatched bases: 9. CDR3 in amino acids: CASREGQGSANEKLFF. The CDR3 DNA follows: TGCGCCAGCAGGGAAGGACAGGGATCAGCTAATGAAAAACTGTTTTTT.

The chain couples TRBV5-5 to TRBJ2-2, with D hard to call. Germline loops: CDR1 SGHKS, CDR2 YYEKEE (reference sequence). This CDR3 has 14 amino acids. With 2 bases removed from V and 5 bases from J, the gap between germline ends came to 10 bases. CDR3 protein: CASSFDPLTGELFF. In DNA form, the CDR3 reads TGTGCCAGCAGCTTCGATCCTTTAACCGGGGAGCTGTTTTTT.

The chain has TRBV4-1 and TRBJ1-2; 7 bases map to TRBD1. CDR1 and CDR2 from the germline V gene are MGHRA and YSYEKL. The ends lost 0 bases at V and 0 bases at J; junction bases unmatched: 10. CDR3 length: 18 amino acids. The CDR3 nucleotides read TGCGCCAGCAGCCAAGAAAAAAGGGCGAGGGGGCCTAACTATGGCTACACCTTC. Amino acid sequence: CASSQEKRARGPNYGYTF.

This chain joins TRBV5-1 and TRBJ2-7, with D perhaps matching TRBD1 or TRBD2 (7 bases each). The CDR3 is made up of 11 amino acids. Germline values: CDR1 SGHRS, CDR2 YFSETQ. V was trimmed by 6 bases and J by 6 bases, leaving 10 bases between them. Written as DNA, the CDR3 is TGCGCCAGCACAGGGGGGGGCGAGCAGTACTTC. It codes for CASTGGGEQYF.

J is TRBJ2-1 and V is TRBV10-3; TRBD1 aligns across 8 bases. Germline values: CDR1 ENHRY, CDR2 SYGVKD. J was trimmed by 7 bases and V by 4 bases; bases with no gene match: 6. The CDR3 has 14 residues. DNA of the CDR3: TGTGCCATCAGTGGGACAGGGCGAGGGAATGAGCAGTTCTTC. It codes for CAISGTGRGNEQFF.

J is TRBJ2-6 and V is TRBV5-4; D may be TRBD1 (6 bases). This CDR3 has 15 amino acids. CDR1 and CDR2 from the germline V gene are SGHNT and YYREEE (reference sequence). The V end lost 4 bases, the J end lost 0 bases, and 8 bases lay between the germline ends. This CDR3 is CASSLQGSGANVLTF. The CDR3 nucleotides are TGTGCCAGCAGCCTACAGGGCTCTGGGGCCAACGTCCTGACTTTC.

The CDR3 reads CASSSLGNQPQHF. The CDR3 DNA follows: TGTGCCAGCAGCTCCCTCGGCAATCAGCCCCAGCATTTT. The chain recombines TRBV28 with TRBJ1-5; no reliable D call. The CDR3 is 13 residues long. The V end was cut by 6 bases, the J end by 2 bases, with 8 bases between. Germline V CDR1 and CDR2: MDHEN, SYDVKM.

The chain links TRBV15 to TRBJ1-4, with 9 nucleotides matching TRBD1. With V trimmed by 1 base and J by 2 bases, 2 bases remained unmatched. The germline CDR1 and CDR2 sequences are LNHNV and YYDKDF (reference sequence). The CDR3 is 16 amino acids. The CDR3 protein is CATSRGGTGTNEKLFF. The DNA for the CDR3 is TGTGCCACCAGCAGAGGAGGGACAGGGACTAATGAAAAACTGTTTTTT.

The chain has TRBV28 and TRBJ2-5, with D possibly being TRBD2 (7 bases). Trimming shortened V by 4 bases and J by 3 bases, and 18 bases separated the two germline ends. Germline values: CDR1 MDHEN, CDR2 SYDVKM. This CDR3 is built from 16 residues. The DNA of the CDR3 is TGTGCCAGCAGTTCCCCCGCGGAGGGGGGGAAAGAGACCCAGTACTTC. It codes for CASSSPAEGGKETQYF. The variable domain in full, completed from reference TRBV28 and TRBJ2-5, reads DVKVTQSSRYLVKRTGEKVFLECVQDMDHENMFWYRQDPGLGLRLIYFSYDVKMKEKGDIPEGYSVSREKKERFSLILESASTNQTSMYLCASSSPAEGGKETQYFGPGTRLLVL.

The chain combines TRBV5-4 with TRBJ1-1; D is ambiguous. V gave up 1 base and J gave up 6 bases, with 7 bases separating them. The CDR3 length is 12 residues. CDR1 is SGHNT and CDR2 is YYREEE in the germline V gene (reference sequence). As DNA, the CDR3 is TGTGCCAGCAGCTTGCTTGGATCTGAAGCTTTCTTT. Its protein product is CASSLLGSEAFF.

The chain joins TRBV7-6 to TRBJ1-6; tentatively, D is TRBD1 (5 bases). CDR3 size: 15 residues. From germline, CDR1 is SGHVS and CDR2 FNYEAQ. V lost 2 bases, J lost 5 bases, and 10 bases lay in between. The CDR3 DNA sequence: TGTGCCAGCAGCTTAAATCAGGGCAATAATTCACCCCTCCACTTT. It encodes CASSLNQGNNSPLHF.

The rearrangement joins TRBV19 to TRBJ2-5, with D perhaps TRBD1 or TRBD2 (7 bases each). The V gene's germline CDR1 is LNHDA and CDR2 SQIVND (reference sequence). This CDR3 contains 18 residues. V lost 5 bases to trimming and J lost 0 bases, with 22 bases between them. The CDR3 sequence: CASSPTFQGGGDQETQYF. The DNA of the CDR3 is TGTGCCAGTAGTCCAACCTTCCAGGGGGGAGGGGACCAAGAGACCCAGTACTTC.

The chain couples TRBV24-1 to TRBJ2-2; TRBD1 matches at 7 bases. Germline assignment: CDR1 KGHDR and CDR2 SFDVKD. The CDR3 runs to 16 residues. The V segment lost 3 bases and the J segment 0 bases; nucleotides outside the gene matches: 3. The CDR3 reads CATSDRTGANTGELFF. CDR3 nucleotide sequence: TGTGCCACCAGTGATCGGACAGGCGCGAACACCGGGGAGCTGTTTTTT.

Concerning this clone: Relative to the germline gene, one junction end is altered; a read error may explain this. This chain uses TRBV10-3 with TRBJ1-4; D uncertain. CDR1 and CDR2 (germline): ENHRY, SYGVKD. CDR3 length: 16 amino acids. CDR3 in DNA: TGTGCCACGACCAGTATGAAAGTTGCAACTAATGAAAAGCTGTTTTTT. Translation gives CATTSMKVATNEKLFF.

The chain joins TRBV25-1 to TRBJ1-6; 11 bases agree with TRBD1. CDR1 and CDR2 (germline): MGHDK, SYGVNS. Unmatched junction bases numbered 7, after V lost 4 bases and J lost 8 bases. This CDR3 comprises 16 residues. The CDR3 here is CASSGHPGQGDSPLHF. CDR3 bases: TGTGCCAGCAGTGGACACCCGGGACAGGGGGATTCACCCCTCCACTTT.

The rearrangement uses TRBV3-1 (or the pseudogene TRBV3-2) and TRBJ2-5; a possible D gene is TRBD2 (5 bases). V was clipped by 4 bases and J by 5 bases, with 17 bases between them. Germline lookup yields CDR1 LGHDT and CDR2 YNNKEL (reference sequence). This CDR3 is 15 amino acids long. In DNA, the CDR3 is TGTGCCAGCAGCCCCCCTGCCAGAGGCGGGGAGACCCAGTACTTC. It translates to CASSPPARGGETQYF.

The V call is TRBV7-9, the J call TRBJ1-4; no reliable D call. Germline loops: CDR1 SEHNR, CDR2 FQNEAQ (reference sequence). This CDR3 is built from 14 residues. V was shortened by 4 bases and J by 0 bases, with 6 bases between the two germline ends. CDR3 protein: CASSWRATNEKLFF. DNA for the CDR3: TGTGCCAGCAGCTGGCGTGCAACTAATGAAAAACTGTTTTTT.

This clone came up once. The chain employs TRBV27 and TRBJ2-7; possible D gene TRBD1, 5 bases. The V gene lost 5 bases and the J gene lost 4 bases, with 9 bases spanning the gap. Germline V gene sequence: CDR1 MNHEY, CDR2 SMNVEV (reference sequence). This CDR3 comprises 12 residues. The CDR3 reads CASSIRGYEQYF. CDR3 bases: TGTGCCAGCAGTATAAGGGGTTACGAGCAGTACTTC.